This T cell receptor (beta chain) was sequenced in a study of T cell changes during pregnancy in multiple sclerosis. The CDR3 length is 14 residues. Between the trimmed V and J ends, which lost 8 bases and 6 bases, there was a span of 20 bases. Germline V gene data show CDR1 as LNHDA and CDR2 as SQIVND (reference sequence). Generated by immunoSEQ multiplex PCR, the TCRdb table keeps only in-frame clones and is missing some. The sample includes about 44,000 clones, 85% to 90% of them seen just once. Here the sequenced sample was CD4+ T cells from peripheral blood mononuclear cells, taken in the first trimester of pregnancy. This TCR derives from a female donor with multiple sclerosis, enrolled in a pregnancy study. The chain carries TRBV19 and TRBJ2-7, with D uncertain. The CDR3 region has the DNA TGTGCCAGTCAACGACCGGGTTCCACTGGCGAGCAGTACTTC. It specifies CASQRPGSTGEQYF.